What follows is one TCR beta chain and its context. The data were obtained in a study of control samples from healthy donors and cancer patients. Assay: immunoSEQ multiplex PCR; the TCRdb copy retains only in-frame clones and omits some. The sample records some 170,000 clones, approximately 94% being singletons. The CDR3 sequence is 16 residues long. Trimming removed 3 bases from V and 4 bases from J; junction bases left unmatched: 9. Per germline, CDR1 SGHRS and CDR2 YFSETQ. The TCR originated in a man in his sixties with colorectal cancer. Specimen: PBMCs. This chain connects TRBV5-1 to TRBJ2-2; 7 bases match TRBD1. Written as DNA, the CDR3 is TGCGCCAGCAGCTCAGGAGCCGGGACAGCCACCGGGGAGCTGTTTTTT. It is translated as CASSSGAGTATGELFF.